This T cell receptor beta chain derives from a study of CD8+ T cells in alopecia areata. Extracted RNA was reverse transcribed into cDNA, the sequencing template. Using immunoSEQ multiplex PCR, the repertoire was profiled, and TCRdb retains in-frame clones only, with some absent. The sample has roughly 100,000 clones; over 75% are singletons. Germline CDR1 reads SGHKS; CDR2 reads YYEKEE (reference sequence). After removal of 3 bases from V and 4 bases from J, the junction contained 6 bases not matched to a gene. The CDR3 runs 16 residues. Documented treatment: oral pan-JAK inhibitor, 5-10 mg twice daily. PBMC-derived CD4+ and CD8+ T cells were sorted.

The sample was CD8+ T cells sorted from blood, taken at approximately week 34, from a patient treated with tofacitinib. This TCR was recovered from a human donor with alopecia areata. This chain connects TRBV5-5 to TRBJ2-1; 11 bases line up with TRBD2. CDR3 sequence (DNA): TGTGCCAGCAGCTGGGCCGGGACTAGCGGTTACAATGAGCAGTTCTTC. Translation: CASSWAGTSGYNEQFF.